Given below is one T cell receptor (beta chain) in context. The sample has other DNA sequences that encode this CDR3 too. Sequencing used immunoSEQ multiplex PCR; TCRdb keeps in-frame clones, though not all of them. The sample yields around 500,000 clones, about 76% seen once. This sample is part of a study of shared clonotypes between healthy human individuals. After removal of 5 bases from V and 4 bases from J, the junction contained 4 bases not matched to a gene. This CDR3 spans 14 amino acids. The germline V gene has CDR1 SGHRS and CDR2 YFSETQ. The V call is TRBV5-1, the J call TRBJ2-7, with 12 bases that match TRBD2. Sequences were obtained from PBMCs. The receptor was isolated from a woman aged 40-49 years in good health. Some clones in this sample may be carry-over from other donors' samples. CDR3 sequence: CASSPTSGRYEQYF. For the CDR3, the DNA is TGCGCCAGCAGTCCTACTAGCGGGAGGTACGAGCAGTACTTC.